The 7 T cell receptor beta chains below were found in one sample sequenced in a study of identical twins. From the 5' RACE reads, TCRdb called clonotypes with MiXCR, one entry per CDR3 protein. The data contain about 520,000 distinct CDR3 sequences, under 25% of them singletons. These data were also filed under a second study, of T cells expressing NK-cell markers.

Sequenced input: CD4+ T cells sorted from blood. The origin of the receptors is a woman aged 18-30 years in good health.

V gene TRBV20-1 combines with J gene TRBJ1-5; D remains unclear. The CDR3 is made up of 13 amino acids. In germline, CDR1 is DFQATT, CDR2 SNEGSKA (reference sequence). The V end was cut by 4 bases, the J end by 4 bases, with 11 bases between. CDR3 bases: TGCAGTGCTAAGTCGGGTAATAATCAGCCCCAGCATTTT. It yields the protein CSAKSGNNQPQHF.

V usage is TRBV5-4 and J usage is TRBJ2-5, with 7 bases that match TRBD1. J was trimmed by 4 bases and V by 4 bases; bases with no gene match: 4. This CDR3 comprises 13 residues. The germline V gene encodes CDR1 SGHNT and CDR2 YYREEE (reference sequence). This CDR3 is CASSPDRSETQYF. CDR3 sequence (DNA): TGTGCCAGCAGCCCGGACAGGTCAGAGACCCAGTACTTC.

The rearrangement links TRBV10-3 to TRBJ1-2, with D possibly TRBD1 on 5 matching bases. Trimming removed 5 bases from V and 8 bases from J, with 12 bases in between. Germline V gene data show CDR1 as ENHRY and CDR2 as SYGVKD. CDR3 length: 12 residues. In DNA, the CDR3 is TGTGCCATCAGTTCCTCCAGGGAAGGCTACACCTTC. This translates into CAISSSREGYTF.

The chain is built from TRBV12-3 or TRBV12-4 and TRBJ1-5; D possibly corresponds to TRBD1 (5 bases). The V and J ends lost 6 bases and 10 bases respectively, with 19 bases between them. The CDR3 is made up of 14 amino acids. The CDR3 is CASSPGTPGSPQHF. Written as DNA, the CDR3 is TGTGCCAGCAGCCCCGGGACCCCGGGTTCTCCCCAGCATTTT.

The V and J genes are TRBV6-1 and TRBJ2-1; D might be TRBD1 or TRBD2, each matching 5 bases. The V gene's germline CDR1 is MNHNS and CDR2 SASEGT. V dropped 7 bases and J dropped 10 bases, with 20 bases sitting between them. The CDR3 is made up of 14 amino acids. The CDR3 DNA reads TGTGCCAGCACCCCTCAAACATGGGGCGGGGAGCAGTTCTTC. It translates to CASTPQTWGGEQFF.

The chain combines TRBV9 with TRBJ2-1; 9 nucleotides align to TRBD1. The CDR3 covers 15 residues. After removal of 0 bases from V and 7 bases from J, the junction contained 5 bases not matched to a gene. Germline CDR1 SGDLS, CDR2 YYNGEE. CDR3 sequence: CASSVEGQGKNEQFF. As DNA, the CDR3 is TGTGCCAGCAGCGTAGAGGGACAGGGTAAAAATGAGCAGTTCTTC.

This chain links TRBV27 with TRBJ2-7; D is undetermined. The V gene lost 6 bases and the J gene lost 3 bases, with 15 bases spanning the gap. CDR1 MNHEY and CDR2 SMNVEV come from the germline V gene (reference sequence). The CDR3 totals 14 residues. The CDR3 sequence: CASRAPGPLYEQYF. The CDR3, as DNA: TGTGCCAGCAGGGCACCGGGCCCTCTCTACGAGCAGTACTTC.